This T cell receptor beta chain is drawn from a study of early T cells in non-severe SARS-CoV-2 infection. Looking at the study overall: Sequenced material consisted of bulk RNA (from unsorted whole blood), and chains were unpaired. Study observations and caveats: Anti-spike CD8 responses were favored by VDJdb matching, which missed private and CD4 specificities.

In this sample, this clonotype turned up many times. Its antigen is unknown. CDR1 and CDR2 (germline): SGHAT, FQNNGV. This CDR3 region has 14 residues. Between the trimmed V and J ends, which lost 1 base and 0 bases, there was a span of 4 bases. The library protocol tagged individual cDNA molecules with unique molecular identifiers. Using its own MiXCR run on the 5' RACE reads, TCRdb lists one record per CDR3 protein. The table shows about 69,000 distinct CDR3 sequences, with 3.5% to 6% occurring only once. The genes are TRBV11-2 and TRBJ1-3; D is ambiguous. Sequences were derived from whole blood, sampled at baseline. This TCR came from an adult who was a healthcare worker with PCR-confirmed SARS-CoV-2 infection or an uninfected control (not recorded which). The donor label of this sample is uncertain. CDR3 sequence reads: CASSLGSSGNTIYF. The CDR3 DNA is TGTGCCAGCAGCTTAGGATCCTCTGGAAACACCATATATTTT. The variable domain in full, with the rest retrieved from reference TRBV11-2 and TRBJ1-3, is EAGVAQSPRYKIIEKRQSVAFWCNPISGHATLYWYQQILGQGPKLLIQFQNNGVVDDSQLPKDRFSAERLKGVDSTLKIQPAKLEDSAVYLCASSLGSSGNTIYFGEGSWLTVV.